A single sample is the source of the 18 T cell receptor beta chains below, sequenced in a study of CD8+ T cells in alopecia areata (dated by TCRdb to 2016 to 2018). Library preparation used the immunoSEQ multiplex PCR assay. RNA was extracted from all samples and reverse transcribed into cDNA as template for TCR sequencing. TCRdb stores this immuneACCESS table with in-frame sequences only. Part of the clones is absent; in the studies checked, under half of the shortfall reflects unresolved V genes, and no reason is known for the rest. For this sample there are fewer than 250,000 clones; 60% appear just once. The ten largest account for approximately 0.63% of the sample. Read against the paper, the sample's time point label means: less than five weeks on oral tofacitinib. The treatment or condition label here, explained by the study, means: oral pan-JAK inhibitor, 5-10 mg twice daily. Material: CD4+ T cells sorted from blood, obtained at week 4, from a patient treated with tofacitinib. The source is a human donor with alopecia areata.

This chain connects TRBV7-6 to TRBJ2-7, with 13 bases matching TRBD2. Germline-derived CDR1 and CDR2 are SGHVS and FNYEAQ. The CDR3 length is 18 residues. The junction had 10 bases not matched to a gene; V was cut back by 5 bases and J by 0 bases. CDR3 sequence reads: CASSPLAGGPFSSYEQYF. CDR3 bases: TGTGCCAGCAGCCCACTAGCGGGAGGGCCTTTTAGCTCCTACGAGCAGTACTTC. Complete variable domain (other parts from reference TRBV7-6 and TRBJ2-7): GAGVSQSPRYKVTKRGQDVALRCDPISGHVSLYWYRQALGQGPEFLTYFNYEAQQDKSGLPNDRFSAERPEGSISTLTIQRTEQRDSAMYRCASSPLAGGPFSSYEQYFGPGTRLTVT.

V gene TRBV5-1 combines with J gene TRBJ2-7; 8 bases align to TRBD2. The V gene end was trimmed by 2 bases and the J gene end by 3 bases; junction bases not matched to a gene: 7. The CDR3 totals 15 residues. Germline V CDR1 and CDR2: SGHRS, YFSETQ. CDR3: CASSFGGLDIYEQYF. CDR3 sequence (DNA): TGCGCCAGCAGCTTTGGGGGACTAGACATCTACGAGCAGTACTTC. The variable domain in full, completed from reference TRBV5-1 and TRBJ2-7, reads KAGVTQTPRYLIKTRGQQVTLSCSPISGHRSVSWYQQTPGQGLQFLFEYFSETQRNKGNFPGRFSGRQFSNSRSEMNVSTLELGDSALYLCASSFGGLDIYEQYFGPGTRLTVT.

The V call is TRBV30, the J call TRBJ1-1; D is ambiguous. Germline V gene sequence: CDR1 GTSNPN, CDR2 SVGIG (reference sequence). V was pared by 4 bases and J by 1 base, with 13 bases between. This CDR3 is built from 14 residues. The CDR3 here is CAWTWLDGNTEAFF. DNA of the CDR3: TGTGCCTGGACTTGGTTGGATGGGAACACTGAAGCTTTCTTT.

The chain links TRBV4-3 to TRBJ1-4; no reliable D call. Germline V gives CDR1 LGHNA, CDR2 YSLEER. The CDR3 spans 17 residues. With 1 base removed from V and 0 bases from J, the gap between germline ends came to 12 bases. DNA of the CDR3: TGCGCCAGCAGCCAAGCCATCGGTACAGCAACTAATGAAAAACTGTTTTTT. Translated, it gives CASSQAIGTATNEKLFF.

In this sample, this clone turned up a few times. The chain combines TRBV30 with TRBJ2-1, with 10 bases that match TRBD2. The CDR3 totals 15 residues. Germline V gives CDR1 GTSNPN, CDR2 SVGIG (reference sequence). Germline trimming cut 7 bases from V and 4 bases from J; bases unmatched to any gene: 10. The CDR3 sequence: CASRSASGSYNEQFF. CDR3 sequence (DNA): TGTGCCTCGAGGTCGGCTAGCGGGAGTTACAATGAGCAGTTCTTC.

There are a few counts of this clone. V is TRBV29-1 and J is TRBJ2-3, with D perhaps TRBD1 or TRBD2 (5 bases each). This CDR3 has 13 residues. The ends were cut back, 5 bases at V and 6 bases at J, with 15 bases in the middle. Looked up from germline, CDR1 is SQVTM and CDR2 is ANQGSEA. CDR3 in DNA: TGCAGCGTTTTGGTCGGGGCAGGGGATACGCAGTATTTT. Protein sequence: CSVLVGAGDTQYF.

The table lists this clone with a few counts. The genes are TRBV27 and TRBJ2-3, with TRBD1 as a possible D gene (7 bases). Germline values: CDR1 MNHEY, CDR2 SMNVEV (reference sequence). V dropped 5 bases and J dropped 4 bases, with 28 bases sitting between them. The CDR3 covers 19 residues. The CDR3 coding sequence is TGTGCCAGCAGTCCCGCGGCGGGGACAGTCCCATGGAGCGCAGATACGCAGTATTTT. Encoded protein: CASSPAAGTVPWSADTQYF.

The chain recombines TRBV30 with TRBJ2-5; a possible D gene is TRBD1 (6 bases). The J call is doubtful: the DNA matches TRBJ2-7 better. Germline-derived CDR1 and CDR2 are GTSNPN and SVGIG (reference sequence). The CDR3 runs 13 residues. The CDR3 loop is CAWSGDNTYEQYF. The CDR3 DNA follows: TGTGCCTGGAGTGGGGACAATACCTACGAGCAGTACTTC.

The J gene is TRBJ2-5, the V gene TRBV4-1, with 9 bases matching TRBD2. The CDR3 is 15 residues long. Per the germline V gene, CDR1 is MGHRA and CDR2 is YSYEKL. With 1 base clipped from V and 6 bases from J, the junction kept 6 bases outside the gene matches. Written as DNA, the CDR3 is TGCGCCAGCAGCCAAGTTGGTAGCGGGAGACAGACCCAGTACTTC. Its protein product is CASSQVGSGRQTQYF.

The chain carries TRBV25-1 and TRBJ1-1, with D possibly TRBD1 on 5 matching bases. Germline CDR1 MGHDK, CDR2 SYGVNS. The CDR3 runs to 12 residues. V was clipped by 2 bases and J by 11 bases, with 12 bases between them. CDR3 residues: CASSESGARAFF. The DNA for the CDR3 is TGTGCCAGCAGTGAAAGCGGGGCTCGGGCTTTCTTT.

The J gene is TRBJ2-3, the V gene TRBV6-5, with a weak D call TRBD1 (7 bases). The CDR3 totals 14 residues. V lost 7 bases to trimming and J lost 8 bases, with 19 bases between them. Germline V gene data show CDR1 as MNHEY and CDR2 as SVGAGI. CDR3 bases: TGTGCCAGCACCTCAGGGGGAGCGGGCCCTACGCAGTATTTT. The encoded protein is CASTSGGAGPTQYF.

The chain links TRBV25-1 to TRBJ2-7, with a weak D call TRBD2 (6 bases). This CDR3 has 15 residues. Trimming stripped 5 bases from V and 7 bases from J, with 21 bases between. Germline V gene data show CDR1 as MGHDK and CDR2 as SYGVNS. CDR3 sequence reads: CASSRSGTAVSEQYF. As DNA, the CDR3 is TGTGCCAGCAGTCGCTCCGGGACTGCAGTTTCAGAGCAGTACTTC.

This chain connects TRBV29-1 to TRBJ1-1, with D possibly TRBD1 on 6 matching bases. The CDR3 length is 13 residues. The V gene's germline CDR1 is SQVTM and CDR2 ANQGSEA. The V gene lost 6 bases and the J gene lost 1 base, with 12 bases spanning the gap. The CDR3 loop reads CSVRTVPNTEAFF. The CDR3 nucleotides are TGCAGCGTCAGGACAGTCCCGAACACTGAAGCTTTCTTT.

The J gene is TRBJ1-4, the V gene TRBV19; perhaps TRBD1 as D (6 bases). This CDR3 is built from 14 residues. V lost 3 bases and J 5 bases, leaving 10 bases between the germline ends. Germline V CDR1 and CDR2: LNHDA, SQIVND (reference sequence). This chain's CDR3 is CASSMGGANEKLFF. In DNA, the CDR3 is TGTGCCAGTAGTATGGGGGGCGCGAATGAAAAACTGTTTTTT. Filled out from reference TRBV19 and TRBJ1-4, the complete variable domain reads DGGITQSPKYLFRKEGQNVTLSCEQNLNHDAMYWYRQDPGQGLRLIYYSQIVNDFQKGDIAEGYSVSREKKESFPLTVTSAQKNPTAFYLCASSMGGANEKLFFGSGTQLSVL.

Here the CDR3 DNA reads TGTGCCAGCAGCTTAGGCTCTCCCTCTGGAAACACCATATATTTT. Amino acid sequence: CASSLGSPSGNTIYF. The chain recombines TRBV7-8 with TRBJ1-3; no clear D. The CDR3 has 15 residues. V was trimmed by 1 base and J by 0 bases, leaving 7 bases between them. CDR1 SGHVS and CDR2 FQNEAQ come from the germline V gene.

V gene TRBV15 combines with J gene TRBJ1-2; D is unresolved. The germline V gene encodes CDR1 LNHNV and CDR2 YYDKDF (reference sequence). This CDR3 has 13 amino acids. Trimming cost V 0 bases and J 6 bases, with 8 bases left between them. The CDR3 coding sequence is TGTGCCACCAGCAGAGACAGACCGGATGGCTACACCTTC. It encodes CATSRDRPDGYTF.

This clone turned up a few times. The J gene is TRBJ2-3, the V gene TRBV29-1; D assignment may be TRBD1 or TRBD2 (5 bases each). V lost 8 bases to trimming and J lost 0 bases, with 9 bases between them. Per germline, CDR1 SQVTM and CDR2 ANQGSEA. This CDR3 region has 12 residues. The CDR3 DNA follows: TGCAGCACAGGAGGTAGCACAGATACGCAGTATTTT. Its protein is CSTGGSTDTQYF.

V usage is TRBV7-2 and J usage is TRBJ2-6, with TRBD1 matching over 7 bases. Unmatched junction bases numbered 3, after V lost 5 bases and J lost 2 bases. CDR1 is SGHTA, CDR2 FQGNSA, per germline. The CDR3 totals 15 residues. CDR3 protein: CASSVDRAGANVLTF. The CDR3 DNA reads TGTGCCAGCAGCGTAGACAGGGCTGGGGCCAACGTCCTGACTTTC. The whole variable domain, remainder taken from reference TRBV7-2 and TRBJ2-6, is GAGVSQSPSNKVTEKGKDVELRCDPISGHTALYWYRQSLGQGLEFLIYFQGNSAPDKSGLPSDRFSAERTGGSVSTLTIQRTQQEDSAVYLCASSVDRAGANVLTFGAGSRLTVL.